This T cell receptor (beta chain) appears in the sequencing data of a study of CD8 T cells in Susac syndrome. Whole-study findings and limits: The number of individuals included in the study's TCR sequencing and HLA analysis was acknowledged as relatively small.

FACS enriched CD8+ TEMRA cells, while bulk CD8+ and CD4+ were negatively isolated. With random hexamers, about 0.5 to 1 ug RNA was reverse transcribed. TCRdb reanalysed the immunoSEQ multiplex PCR reads using MiXCR and keeps one entry per CDR3 protein. The sample holds some 190,000 distinct CDR3 sequences, approximately 96% seen once. CDR3 length equals 12 residues. Germline V lookup: CDR1 DFQATT, CDR2 SNEGSKA (reference sequence). Remarks on this clonotype: No antigen is known for it.

Sequencing was done on a sample of CD4+ T cells from PBMCs. The clonotype originates from a human donor with multiple sclerosis. The chain links TRBV20-1 to TRBJ2-7; TRBD2 might be the D (6 bases). The CDR3: CSAGTHSYEQYF. DNA for the CDR3: TGCAGCGCCGGGACTCACTCCTACGAGCAGTACTTC.